A selection of T cell receptor beta chains follows, all from one sample in a study of blood T cells in healthy people across ages. TCRdb passed the 5' RACE reads through MiXCR, listing each CDR3 protein once. The table includes 1,300,000 or so distinct CDR3 sequences, approximately 63% detected once. Sample: blood. Receptor source: a man aged 18 to 30 in good health. Each CDR3 is given with its conserved first and last residue. The D gene is left open where the match is weak. Where a row states a size, it is once, few, many or the class of an expanded clone; other rows omit it.

V gene: TRBV27
J gene: TRBJ2-7
D gene: .
clone size: .
CDR3 protein: CASSLSRRLYEQYF
CDR3 DNA: TGTGCCAGCAGTTTATCTCGACGGCTTTACGAGCAGTACTTC

V gene: TRBV20-1
J gene: TRBJ1-4
D gene: .
clone size: .
CDR3 protein: CSARDPGASTNEKLFF
CDR3 DNA: TGCAGTGCTAGGGACCCCGGGGCAAGCACTAATGAAAAACTGTTTTTT

V gene: TRBV4-1
J gene: TRBJ1-2
D gene: TRBD1
clone size: .
CDR3 protein: CASSQGPGLSGGDYGYTF
CDR3 DNA: TGCGCCAGCAGCCAAGGGCCGGGGTTATCAGGGGGCGACTATGGCTACACCTTC

V gene: TRBV6-5
J gene: TRBJ2-6
D gene: TRBD1
clone size: .
CDR3 protein: CASSLDRVWANVLTF
CDR3 DNA: TGTGCCAGCAGTTTGGACAGGGTCTGGGCCAACGTCCTGACTTTC

V gene: TRBV5-1
J gene: TRBJ2-5
D gene: .
clone size: .
CDR3 protein: CASSFFTANQETQYF
CDR3 DNA: TGCGCCAGCAGCTTTTTTACGGCGAACCAAGAGACCCAGTACTTC

V gene: TRBV12-3/TRBV12-4
J gene: TRBJ1-1
D gene: .
clone size: .
CDR3 protein: CASSLGQAKRAFF
CDR3 DNA: TGTGCCAGCAGTTTAGGGCAGGCCAAGAGGGCTTTCTTT

V gene: TRBV7-9
J gene: TRBJ1-2
D gene: .
clone size: .
CDR3 protein: CASSPPQVTHGYTF
CDR3 DNA: TGTGCCAGCAGCCCCCCGCAGGTGACTCATGGCTACACCTTC

V gene: TRBV29-1
J gene: TRBJ1-2
D gene: .
clone size: few
CDR3 protein: CSVEDTGWYGYTF
CDR3 DNA: TGCAGCGTTGAAGATACAGGGTGGTATGGCTACACCTTC

V gene: TRBV27
J gene: TRBJ1-4
D gene: .
clone size: .
CDR3 protein: CASSLLARATNEKLFF
CDR3 DNA: TGTGCCAGCAGTTTATTGGCCAGGGCAACTAATGAAAAACTGTTTTTT

V gene: TRBV20-1
J gene: TRBJ2-7
D gene: TRBD2
clone size: .
CDR3 protein: CSASNLHSGGWEQYF
CDR3 DNA: TGCAGTGCTAGTAACCTGCATAGCGGGGGGTGGGAGCAGTACTTC

V gene: TRBV24-1
J gene: TRBJ2-3
D gene: .
clone size: .
CDR3 protein: CATSSSSSTDTQYF
CDR3 DNA: TGTGCCACCAGTTCCTCATCCTCCACAGATACGCAGTATTTT

V gene: TRBV13
J gene: TRBJ2-7
D gene: .
clone size: .
CDR3 protein: CASSRNRVIYEQYF
CDR3 DNA: TGCGCCAGCAGCCGCAATAGGGTAATTTACGAGCAGTACTTC

V gene: TRBV5-1
J gene: TRBJ1-1
D gene: .
clone size: .
CDR3 protein: CASSFTTNTEAFF
CDR3 DNA: TGCGCCAGCAGCTTTACCACGAACACTGAAGCTTTCTTT

V gene: TRBV7-8
J gene: TRBJ2-7
D gene: .
clone size: .
CDR3 protein: CASSFSGGPSYNEQYF
CDR3 DNA: TGTGCCAGCAGCTTTTCAGGGGGGCCCTCCTACAATGAGCAGTACTTC

V gene: TRBV7-6
J gene: TRBJ2-1
D gene: .
clone size: .
CDR3 protein: CASSTWSDEQFF
CDR3 DNA: TGTGCCAGCAGCACCTGGTCCGATGAGCAGTTCTTC

V gene: TRBV2
J gene: TRBJ2-6
D gene: .
clone size: .
CDR3 protein: CASSSRLGANVLTF
CDR3 DNA: TGTGCCAGCAGTTCCCGCCTCGGGGCCAACGTCCTGACTTTC

V gene: TRBV7-7
J gene: TRBJ1-1
D gene: .
clone size: .
CDR3 protein: CASSVESGTEAFF
CDR3 DNA: TGTGCCAGCAGCGTAGAGAGCGGGACTGAAGCTTTCTTT

V gene: TRBV5-5
J gene: TRBJ1-1
D gene: .
clone size: .
CDR3 protein: CASSLSGVVTEAFF
CDR3 DNA: TGTGCCAGCAGCTTGTCGGGGGTGGTCACTGAAGCTTTCTTT

V gene: TRBV7-9
J gene: TRBJ1-2
D gene: .
clone size: .
CDR3 protein: CASGGGWYGYTF
CDR3 DNA: TGTGCCAGCGGCGGAGGGTGGTATGGCTACACCTTC

V gene: TRBV27
J gene: TRBJ2-6
D gene: .
clone size: once
CDR3 protein: CASGLHYLGESSGANVLTF
CDR3 DNA: TGTGCCAGCGGCCTACATTACTTGGGAGAGAGCTCTGGGGCCAACGTCCTGACTTTC

V gene: TRBV10-3
J gene: TRBJ2-7
D gene: .
clone size: .
CDR3 protein: CATLNRYEQYF
CDR3 DNA: TGTGCCACGCTGAATCGGTACGAGCAGTACTTC

V gene: TRBV28
J gene: TRBJ2-7
D gene: .
clone size: .
CDR3 protein: CASSPDGKQYF
CDR3 DNA: TGTGCCAGCAGTCCAGACGGTAAGCAGTACTTC